Described below is a single T cell receptor (beta chain) sequence and its context. The data originate from a study of monozygotic twins with inflammatory bowel disease. TCRdb reprocessed the 5' RACE reads and keeps a single row for each CDR3 protein, giving no DNA. Its listing shows approximately 110,000 distinct CDR3 sequences. Sample: blood. The TCR sequence derives from a human donor with ulcerative colitis or Crohn's disease, or a healthy co-twin of an affected twin (not recorded which).

CDR3 sequence: CASSPGTSLADTQYF. The chain couples TRBV7-3 to TRBJ2-3; TCRdb outputs TRBD2, but without DNA this stays unchecked. CDR1 and CDR2 (germline): SGHTA, FQGTGA. There are 15 residues in the CDR3.